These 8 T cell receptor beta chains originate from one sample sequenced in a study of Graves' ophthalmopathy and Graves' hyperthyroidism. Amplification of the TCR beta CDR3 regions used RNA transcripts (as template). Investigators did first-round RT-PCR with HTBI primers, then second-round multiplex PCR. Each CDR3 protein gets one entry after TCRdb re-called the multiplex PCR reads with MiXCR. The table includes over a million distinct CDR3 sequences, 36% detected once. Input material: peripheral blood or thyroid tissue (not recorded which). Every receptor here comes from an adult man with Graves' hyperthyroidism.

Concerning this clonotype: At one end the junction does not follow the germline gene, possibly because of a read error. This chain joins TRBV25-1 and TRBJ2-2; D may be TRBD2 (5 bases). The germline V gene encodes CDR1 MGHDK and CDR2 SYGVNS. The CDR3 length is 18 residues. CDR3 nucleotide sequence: TGTGCCAGCAGCCATCCGGGCAGCCAAAACTCGAACACCGGGGTGCTGTTTTTT. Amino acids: CASSHPGSQNSNTGVLFF.

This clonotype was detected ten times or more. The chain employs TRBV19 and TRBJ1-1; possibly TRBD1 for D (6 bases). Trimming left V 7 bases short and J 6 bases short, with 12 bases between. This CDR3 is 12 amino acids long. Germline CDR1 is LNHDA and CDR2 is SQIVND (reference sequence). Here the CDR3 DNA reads TGTGCCAGTACTGCGGGGGCCCCTGAAGCTTTCTTT. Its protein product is CASTAGAPEAFF.

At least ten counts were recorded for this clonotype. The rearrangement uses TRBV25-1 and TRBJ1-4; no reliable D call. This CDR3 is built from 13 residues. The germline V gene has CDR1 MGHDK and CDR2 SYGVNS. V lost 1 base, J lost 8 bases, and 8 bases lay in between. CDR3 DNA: TGTGCCAGCAGTGAATTTGTTGGGGAAAAACTGTTTTTT. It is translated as CASSEFVGEKLFF.

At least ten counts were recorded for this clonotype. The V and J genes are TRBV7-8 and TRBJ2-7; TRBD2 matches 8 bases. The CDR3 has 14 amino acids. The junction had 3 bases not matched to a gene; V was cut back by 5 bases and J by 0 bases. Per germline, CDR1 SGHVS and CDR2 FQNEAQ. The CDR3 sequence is CASSAGTSSYEQYF. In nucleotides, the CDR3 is TGTGCCAGCAGCGCCGGGACTAGCTCCTACGAGCAGTACTTC.

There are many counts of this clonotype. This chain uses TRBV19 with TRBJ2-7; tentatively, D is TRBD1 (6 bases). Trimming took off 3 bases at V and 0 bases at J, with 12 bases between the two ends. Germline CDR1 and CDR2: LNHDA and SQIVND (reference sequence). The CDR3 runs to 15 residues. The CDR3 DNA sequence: TGTGCCAGTAGTATCGGGACAACGAGCTCCTACGAGCAGTACTTC. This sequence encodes CASSIGTTSSYEQYF.

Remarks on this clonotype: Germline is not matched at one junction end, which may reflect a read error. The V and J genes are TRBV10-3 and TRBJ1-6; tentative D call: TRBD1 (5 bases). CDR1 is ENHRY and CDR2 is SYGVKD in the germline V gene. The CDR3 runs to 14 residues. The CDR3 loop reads CASSLSGLDSPLHF. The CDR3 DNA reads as TGTGCCAGCAGTTTATCAGGGTTGGATTCACCCCTCCACTTT.

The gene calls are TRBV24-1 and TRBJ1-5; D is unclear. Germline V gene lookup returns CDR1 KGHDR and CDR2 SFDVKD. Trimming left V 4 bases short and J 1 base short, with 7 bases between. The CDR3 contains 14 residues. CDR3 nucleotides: TGTGCCACCAGTGACCCGGACAGCAATCAGCCCCAGCATTTT. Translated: CATSDPDSNQPQHF.

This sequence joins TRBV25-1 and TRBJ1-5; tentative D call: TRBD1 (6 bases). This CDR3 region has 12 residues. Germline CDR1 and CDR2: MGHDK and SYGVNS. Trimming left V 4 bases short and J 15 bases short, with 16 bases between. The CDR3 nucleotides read TGTGCCAGCAGTGGGGACCGGGGGCCCAGGCATTTT. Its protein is CASSGDRGPRHF.